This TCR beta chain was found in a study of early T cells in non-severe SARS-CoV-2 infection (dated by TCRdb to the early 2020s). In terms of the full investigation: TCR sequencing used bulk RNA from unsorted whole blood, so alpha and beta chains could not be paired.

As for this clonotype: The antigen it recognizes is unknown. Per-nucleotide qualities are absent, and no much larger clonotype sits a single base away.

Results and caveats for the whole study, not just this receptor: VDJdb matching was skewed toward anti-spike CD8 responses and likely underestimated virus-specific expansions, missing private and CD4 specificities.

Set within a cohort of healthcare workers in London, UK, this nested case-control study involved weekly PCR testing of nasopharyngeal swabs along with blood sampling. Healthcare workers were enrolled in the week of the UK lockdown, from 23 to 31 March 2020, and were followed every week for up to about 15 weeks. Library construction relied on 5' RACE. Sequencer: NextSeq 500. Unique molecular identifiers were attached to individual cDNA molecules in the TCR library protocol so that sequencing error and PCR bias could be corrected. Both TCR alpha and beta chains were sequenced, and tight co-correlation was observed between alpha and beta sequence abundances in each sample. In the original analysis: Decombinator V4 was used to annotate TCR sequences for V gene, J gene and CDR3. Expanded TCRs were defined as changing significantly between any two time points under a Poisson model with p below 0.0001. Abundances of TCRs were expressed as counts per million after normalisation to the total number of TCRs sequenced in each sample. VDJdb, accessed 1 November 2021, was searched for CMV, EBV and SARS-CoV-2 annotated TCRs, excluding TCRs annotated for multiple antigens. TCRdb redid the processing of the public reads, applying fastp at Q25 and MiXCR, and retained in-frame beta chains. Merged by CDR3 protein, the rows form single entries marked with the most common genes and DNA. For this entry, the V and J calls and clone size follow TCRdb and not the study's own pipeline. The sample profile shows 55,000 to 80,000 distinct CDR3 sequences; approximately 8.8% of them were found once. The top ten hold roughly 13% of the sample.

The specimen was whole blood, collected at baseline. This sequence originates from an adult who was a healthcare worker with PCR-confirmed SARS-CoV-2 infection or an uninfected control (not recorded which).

At the DNA level, the sequence is TGTGCCAGCAGCTGGACCGCGATGAACACTGAAGCTTTCTTT. It is translated as CASSWTAMNTEAFF. In this chain, TRBV5-5 is recombined with TRBJ1-1; the D gene remains uncertain. The V and J ends are trimmed by 3 bases and 0 bases, leaving 9 bases between them. The CDR3 holds 14 amino acids from the cysteine to the phenylalanine. The retained sequence is limited to the CDR3, 42 bases, with the frame set at the first base. The germline V gene (reference sequence) provides CDR1 SGHKS and CDR2 YYEKEE.